This T cell receptor beta chain emerged from a study of blood T cell repertoires in COVID-19. As for the study in general: Donors in the United States, Italy and Spain gave samples during acute or convalescent COVID-19.

Germline CDR1 reads MDHEN; CDR2 reads SYDVKM. Between the trimmed V and J ends, which lost 7 bases and 0 bases, there was a span of 11 bases. The CDR3 has 14 amino acids. The assay was immunoSEQ multiplex PCR, and TCRdb's table has in-frame clones only and misses some. Of about 9,000 clones in the sample, around 85% were seen once. The clonotype originates from a human donor in a cohort sampled during active COVID-19. Sequences were obtained from peripheral blood. This sequence joins TRBV28 and TRBJ2-3, with a weak D call TRBD2 (5 bases). The CDR3 region has the DNA TGTGCCAGCAAAGTAGCGCCTAGCACAGATACGCAGTATTTT. It specifies CASKVAPSTDTQYF.